The 20 T cell receptor beta chains below all came from one sample that was sequenced in a study of OX40 agonist ivuxolimab in advanced cancers. The protocol was immunoSEQ multiplex PCR, while the TCRdb copy is restricted to in-frame clones and leaves out a portion. Among around 70,000 clones listed, around 90% were seen once. The source was CD4+ or CD8+ T cells sorted from blood, collected in a trial of the OX40 agonist ivuxolimab. The receptors originated from an adult with an advanced solid tumor such as melanoma, head and neck, liver or kidney cancer.

V is TRBV19 and J is TRBJ2-4, with D possibly matching TRBD1 (6 bases). V was pared by 5 bases and J by 5 bases, with 13 bases between. The CDR3 covers 14 residues. The germline gives CDR1 LNHDA, CDR2 SQIVND (reference sequence). This CDR3 reads CASSSWTVENIQYF. For the CDR3, the DNA is TGTGCCAGTAGTTCCTGGACAGTTGAAAACATTCAGTACTTC. Variable domain in full (rest from reference TRBV19 and TRBJ2-4): DGGITQSPKYLFRKEGQNVTLSCEQNLNHDAMYWYRQDPGQGLRLIYYSQIVNDFQKGDIAEGYSVSREKKESFPLTVTSAQKNPTAFYLCASSSWTVENIQYFGAGTRLSVL.

The sample holds one count of this clone. The chain couples TRBV7-2 to TRBJ2-2; tentative D call: TRBD2 (5 bases). Germline CDR1 and CDR2: SGHTA and FQGNSA. The CDR3 spans 13 residues. V shed 1 base and J shed 9 bases, with 9 bases lying between them. The chain's CDR3 is CASSLVRDWELFF. In DNA, the CDR3 is TGTGCCAGCAGCTTAGTTCGGGATTGGGAGCTGTTTTTT.

The chain is built from TRBV4-1 and TRBJ1-5; D is perhaps TRBD1 (5 bases). Germline lookup yields CDR1 MGHRA and CDR2 YSYEKL. The CDR3 has 17 amino acids. Deletions cut 0 bases from V and 0 bases from J, with 12 bases between. CDR3 nucleotide sequence: TGCGCCAGCAGCCAAGATATGGGGGGGTATAGCAATCAGCCCCAGCATTTT. Protein sequence: CASSQDMGGYSNQPQHF.

The chain links TRBV7-9 to TRBJ1-1; tentatively, D is TRBD1 (5 bases). Germline CDR1 and CDR2: SEHNR and FQNEAQ (reference sequence). Trimming removed 4 bases from V and 4 bases from J, with 13 bases in between. The CDR3 is made up of 14 amino acids. DNA for the CDR3: TGTGCCAGCAGCTACCTGGCCGGGGGCACTGAAGCTTTCTTT. It translates to CASSYLAGGTEAFF.

The chain joins TRBV5-6 to TRBJ1-3; no definite D call. The V and J ends lost 0 bases and 0 bases respectively, with 13 bases between them. CDR1 is SGHDT, CDR2 YYEEEE, per germline. This CDR3 has 17 amino acids. CDR3: CASSLGPTIASGNTIYF. CDR3 coding DNA: TGTGCCAGCAGCTTGGGGCCAACGATTGCCTCTGGAAACACCATATATTTT.

The CDR3 loop is CASSDQPGGNTEAFF. The CDR3 DNA reads TGCGCCAGCAGCGACCAGCCTGGGGGGAACACTGAAGCTTTCTTT. The rearrangement links TRBV5-1 to TRBJ1-1; a possible D gene is TRBD1 (5 bases). The CDR3 runs 15 residues. CDR1 is SGHRS, CDR2 YFSETQ, per germline. The ends were cut back, 4 bases at V and 1 base at J, with 14 bases in the middle.

J is TRBJ2-6 and V is TRBV5-4; D unclear. This CDR3 has 16 amino acids. CDR1 is SGHNT and CDR2 is YYREEE in the germline V gene (reference sequence). V was shortened by 0 bases and J by 0 bases, with 7 bases between the two germline ends. The CDR3 nucleotides read TGTGCCAGCAGCTTGGAAGCCAACTCTGGGGCCAACGTCCTGACTTTC. Translated, it gives CASSLEANSGANVLTF. Based on the CDR3 plus reference TRBV5-4 and TRBJ2-6, the full variable domain is ETGVTQSPTHLIKTRGQQVTLRCSSQSGHNTVSWYQQALGQGPQFIFQYYREEENGRGNFPPRFSGLQFPNYSSELNVNALELDDSALYLCASSLEANSGANVLTFGAGSRLTVL.

CDR3 sequence reads: CASSQDPIMQFYNEQFF. Written as DNA, the CDR3 is TGCGCCAGCAGCCAGGACCCGATCATGCAATTTTACAATGAGCAGTTCTTC. The V gene is TRBV4-3, the J gene TRBJ2-1, with D uncertain. This CDR3 has 17 residues. V was shortened by 3 bases and J by 4 bases, with 19 bases between the two germline ends. Germline CDR1 reads LGHNA; CDR2 reads YSLEER.

CDR3 residues: CASSYFGGFTDTQYF. The CDR3 DNA follows: TGTGCCAGCAGTTACTTTGGGGGGTTCACAGATACGCAGTATTTT. V usage is TRBV6-5 and J usage is TRBJ2-3; D possibly corresponds to TRBD2 (6 bases). Trimming took off 1 base at V and 2 bases at J, with 10 bases between the two ends. The CDR3 is 15 residues long. Germline CDR1 and CDR2: MNHEY and SVGAGI.

The rearrangement joins TRBV7-2 to TRBJ1-3; D uncertain. Trimming left V 1 base short and J 4 bases short, with 5 bases between. Germline CDR1 reads SGHTA; CDR2 reads FQGNSA. The CDR3 length is 13 residues. Here the CDR3 DNA reads TGTGCCAGCAGCTTAGGCCAGGGAAACACCATATATTTT. Its protein product is CASSLGQGNTIYF. Full variable domain (missing parts from reference TRBV7-2 and TRBJ1-3): GAGVSQSPSNKVTEKGKDVELRCDPISGHTALYWYRQSLGQGLEFLIYFQGNSAPDKSGLPSDRFSAERTGGSVSTLTIQRTQQEDSAVYLCASSLGQGNTIYFGEGSWLTVV.

This chain connects TRBV11-2 to TRBJ2-3; D is possibly TRBD1 or TRBD2 (5 bases each). V shed 6 bases and J shed 3 bases, with 16 bases lying between them. From germline, CDR1 is SGHAT and CDR2 FQNNGV. This CDR3 has 15 residues. CDR3 sequence reads: CASSSTGTETDTQYF. The CDR3 nucleotides are TGTGCCAGCAGTTCCACCGGGACGGAGACAGATACGCAGTATTTT.

This rearrangement joins TRBV4-1 to TRBJ2-5, with D possibly matching TRBD2 (5 bases). Deletions cut 2 bases from V and 2 bases from J, with 15 bases between. Per the germline V gene, CDR1 is MGHRA and CDR2 is YSYEKL. The CDR3 sequence is 16 residues long. The CDR3 nucleotides read TGCGCCAGCAGCCAAACACTCAGGACTGTGCAAGAGACCCAGTACTTC. This gives the protein CASSQTLRTVQETQYF.

This chain uses TRBV11-1 with TRBJ1-3; 8 bases are shared with TRBD1. The germline V gene has CDR1 SGHAT and CDR2 FQDESV (reference sequence). V lost 3 bases to trimming and J lost 3 bases; unmatched junction nucleotides: 4. This CDR3 comprises 15 residues. The CDR3 is CASSFGRGHGNTIYF. CDR3 nucleotides: TGTGCCAGCAGCTTCGGCAGGGGGCATGGAAACACCATATATTTT.

This clone was seen a handful of times. The chain joins TRBV5-6 to TRBJ1-6; 7 bases line up with TRBD1. Per the germline V gene, CDR1 is SGHDT and CDR2 is YYEEEE. With 0 bases clipped from V and 6 bases from J, the junction kept 9 bases outside the gene matches. The CDR3 length is 17 residues. CDR3 in amino acids: CASSLVGTDPANSPLHF. The CDR3 nucleotides are TGTGCCAGCAGCTTGGTGGGGACAGACCCTGCTAATTCACCCCTCCACTTT.

DNA for the CDR3: TGTGCCAGCTCACCAGGGGCAGGACAATCCAACGAGCAGTACTTC. Residues: CASSPGAGQSNEQYF. The chain is built from TRBV18 and TRBJ2-7, with D possibly TRBD1 on 5 matching bases. This CDR3 comprises 15 residues. The V gene lost 2 bases and the J gene lost 5 bases, with 16 bases spanning the gap. Per the germline V gene, CDR1 is KGHSH and CDR2 is LQKENI.

In nucleotides, the CDR3 is TGTGCCATCAGTGACTCAAGGGGCAGACCAAAAGGGCAAGAGACCCAGTACTTC. Translating it yields CAISDSRGRPKGQETQYF. V gene TRBV10-3 combines with J gene TRBJ2-5; weak D call: TRBD1 (5 bases). There are 18 residues in the CDR3. From germline, CDR1 is ENHRY and CDR2 SYGVKD. V lost 3 bases and J 2 bases, leaving 22 bases between the germline ends.

This chain links TRBV5-4 with TRBJ2-5, with D possibly TRBD1 on 6 matching bases. V shed 0 bases and J shed 1 base, with 13 bases lying between them. The CDR3 has 16 residues. In germline, CDR1 is SGHNT, CDR2 YYREEE (reference sequence). CDR3 loop: CASSLVFATGQETQYF. The CDR3 DNA sequence: TGTGCCAGCAGCTTGGTTTTTGCGACAGGCCAAGAGACCCAGTACTTC.

V and J are TRBV5-1 and TRBJ2-1, with TRBD1 identical over 8 bases. Germline CDR1 and CDR2: SGHRS and YFSETQ. The junction had 10 bases not matched to a gene; V was cut back by 6 bases and J by 8 bases. The CDR3 runs 14 residues. The CDR3 DNA sequence: TGCGCCAGCAAAAGGTCAGGGGGCGAGGATGAGCAGTTCTTC. Protein: CASKRSGGEDEQFF.

The V and J genes are TRBV19 and TRBJ1-1, with D possibly being TRBD1 (6 bases). CDR1 LNHDA and CDR2 SQIVND come from the germline V gene (reference sequence). The CDR3 is 16 residues long. Trimming removed 8 bases at V and 2 bases at J, with 21 bases between. CDR3 DNA: TGTGCCAGTGGGACGATTTGGACAGAACTAAACACTGAAGCTTTCTTT. It translates to CASGTIWTELNTEAFF.

About this clone: Other nucleotide sequences from this sample produce the same CDR3. This chain connects TRBV18 to TRBJ1-1, with D possibly matching TRBD1 (6 bases). In germline, CDR1 is KGHSH, CDR2 LQKENI. Trimming removed 4 bases at V and 3 bases at J, with 9 bases between. The CDR3 runs 13 residues. The CDR3 DNA is TGTGCCAGCTCACTTAACAGGGACACTGAAGCTTTCTTT. This translates into CASSLNRDTEAFF.